This T cell receptor beta chain was captured by sequencing in a study of T cell responses to AZD1222 COVID-19 vaccine. The CDR3 length is 18 residues. Trimming cost V 6 bases and J 5 bases; bases outside gene matches: 18. Germline values: CDR1 MNHEY, CDR2 SMNVEV (reference sequence). Study observations and caveats: Following two doses of AZD1222, Spike-specific TCR breadth and depth rose.

A word on this clone: The antigen remains undetermined.

Measured with immunoSEQ multiplex PCR; TCRdb has only the in-frame clones, and not every one. This table has 90,000 to 120,000 clones, roughly 87% appearing once. Sequencing was performed on peripheral blood, taken on day 0 of AZD1222 vaccination. This chain joins TRBV27 and TRBJ2-1; TRBD2 matches at 8 bases. This clonotype was sampled from an adult in good health. CDR3 residues: CASSRLLGLANIHNEQFF. The CDR3 DNA is TGTGCCAGCAGCCGTCTCTTAGGACTAGCCAACATTCACAATGAGCAGTTCTTC.